This T cell receptor beta chain was documented in a study of cytomegalovirus exposure and HLA in healthy donors. Germline V CDR1 and CDR2: SGHRS, YFSETQ. Trimming removed 5 bases from V and 4 bases from J; junction bases left unmatched: 10. CDR3 size: 16 residues. The PCR used 60 Vbeta and 13 Jbeta primers. The data were produced by immunoSEQ multiplex PCR, yet TCRdb's version contains in-frame clones alone and is incomplete. The sample holds 53,000 or so clones. Sequences were obtained from PBMCs. The source is a male donor in good health and CMV-seropositive. The V and J genes are TRBV5-1 and TRBJ2-5; 11 nucleotides align to TRBD2. The CDR3 here is CASRPVSGGAGETQYF. The CDR3 DNA reads TGCGCCAGCAGGCCAGTTAGCGGGGGGGCTGGAGAGACCCAGTACTTC.